This TCR beta chain was sequenced in a study of T cells expressing NK-cell markers. Across the study: Seven donors tested HCMV-seropositive and one tested seronegative among the eight sequenced.

TCRdb derives one entry per CDR3 protein from the 5' RACE reads, leaving out DNA. This sample's table reports more than 120,000 distinct CDR3 sequences. The CDR3 length is 16 residues. The germline V gene has CDR1 MDHEN and CDR2 SYDVKM. Note on this clonotype: Its antigen is currently unknown.

Findings and caveats of the study: A handful of donors likewise had their CD3+CD56-NKG2C+ fraction led by these clonotypes. Among CD8+ T cells from about six donors, dominant NKG2C+ clonotypes accounted for roughly 1.0-7.0%.

This TCR was recovered from a man between 18 and 35 years old in good health. The sequenced sample consisted of blood T cells: a sorted CD56 or NKG2C T cell subset, CD4+ or CD8+ T cells, or bulk PBMC T cells (not recorded which). The J gene is TRBJ2-1, the V gene TRBV28; the D call of TRBD2 rests on TCRdb alone, since no DNA is present to check it. The CDR3: CASSSPAGSSYNEQFF.